A selection of T cell receptor beta chains follows, all from one sample in a study of blood T cell repertoires in COVID-19. Measured with immunoSEQ multiplex PCR; TCRdb has only the in-frame clones, and not every one. The sample lists 150,000 to 200,000 clones, 75% to 90% occurring once. Sequencing input: peripheral blood. All receptors come from a man in his 60s with acute or convalescent COVID-19. Both conserved end residues are part of each CDR3.

J gene,V gene,CDR3 length,CDR3 protein
TRBJ2-3,TRBV6-5,14,CASRGTSRTDTQYF
TRBJ2-3,TRBV11-3,17,CASSLGRAGGAPDTQYF
TRBJ1-2,TRBV24-1,12,CATSSERVGYTF
TRBJ2-7,TRBV2,14,CASSERTSEKEQYF
TRBJ2-3,TRBV10-3,19,CAISDRGTGGAGFADTQYF
TRBJ2-2,TRBV12-5,19,CASGPAAGGQGVNTGELFF
TRBJ2-2,TRBV23-1,16,CASRPSDREEAGELFF
TRBJ1-1,TRBV28,16,CASSLSEGRGWGEAFF
TRBJ1-2,TRBV5-6,15,CASSPRREGPYGYTF
TRBJ2-1,TRBV24-1,14,CATRRGSSYNEQFF
TRBJ1-1,TRBV4-2,14,CASSAGHMNTEAFF
TRBJ1-4,TRBV28,15,CASTSPGQGREKLFF
TRBJ2-4,TRBV18,15,CASSPNQIAKNIQYF
TRBJ2-1,TRBV28,15,CASSSSGTINNEQFF
TRBJ2-2,TRBV6-6,15,CASSNSGGGTGELFF
TRBJ1-6,TRBV2,11,CASSPPSALHF
TRBJ2-1,TRBV6-6,16,CASSSSGTSGVYEQFF
TRBJ2-1,TRBV7-3,13,CASSTGLADEQFF
TRBJ2-7,TRBV11-3,14,CASSLESAGYEQYF
TRBJ2-1,TRBV19,16,CASSVRAGTSGNEQFF
TRBJ2-2,TRBV28,18,CASSLSGLGLGHTGELFF
TRBJ2-7,TRBV5-1,14,CASSLEGGSYEQYF
TRBJ1-4,TRBV10-3,15,CASGQGAATNEKLFF
TRBJ2-7,TRBV28,15,CASSSSGTITYEQYF
TRBJ2-7,TRBV19,13,CASSMTGSYEQYF
TRBJ2-7,TRBV19,13,CACSSGLLYEQYF
TRBJ1-2,TRBV2,13,CASSLEDNYGYTF
TRBJ2-7,TRBV12-3/TRBV12-4,12,CASSLQAAEQYF
TRBJ2-5,TRBV28,15,CASSYRLAGEMTQYF
TRBJ1-1,TRBV12-3/TRBV12-4,12,CASSPGWTEAFF
TRBJ2-3,TRBV18,17,CASSPTGQPISTDTQYF
TRBJ2-1,TRBV28,16,CASTIRAGTGYNEQFF
TRBJ2-3,TRBV19,14,CASGGGTMGDTQYF
TRBJ2-1,TRBV2,15,CASRLTSGPYNEQFF
TRBJ2-3,TRBV7-9,16,CASSFSLAGTADTQYF
TRBJ2-3,TRBV2,15,CASRPPGLRTDTQYF
TRBJ2-7,TRBV5-1,15,CASSLEVTATYEQYF
TRBJ2-2,TRBV10-3,13,CAITGTGSGELFF
TRBJ2-5,TRBV5-4,18,CASSLEASGRPTQETQYF